One and the same sample provided the 29 T cell receptor beta chains below, sequenced in a study of cytomegalovirus exposure and HLA in healthy donors. 60 Vbeta and 13 Jbeta primers were used in PCR. Sequencing was performed with immunoSEQ multiplex PCR; in TCRdb, only in-frame clones are kept and a portion is missing. The data hold hundreds of thousands of clones, with approximately 80% observed a single time. Sequencing was carried out using PBMCs. The receptors shown here come from a man younger than 40 in good health and CMV-seronegative.

The gene calls are TRBV6-4 and TRBJ1-5, with 8 bases aligning to TRBD1. Trimming at V came to 6 bases and at J to 3 bases, leaving 13 bases not matched to a gene. The CDR3 covers 17 residues. CDR1 is MRHNA, CDR2 SNTAGT, per germline. CDR3 protein: CASSTTGQAFYNQPQHF. In nucleotides, the CDR3 is TGTGCCAGCAGCACAACGGGACAGGCATTTTACAATCAGCCCCAGCATTTT.

This sequence joins TRBV9 and TRBJ1-5, with a weak D call TRBD1 (5 bases). The CDR3 is 15 residues long. V lost 3 bases to trimming and J lost 1 base, with 11 bases between them. Germline lookup yields CDR1 SGDLS and CDR2 YYNGEE. The CDR3 nucleotides are TGTGCCAGCAGCGCTGCTGGGGCAAGCAATCAGCCCCAGCATTTT. It codes for CASSAAGASNQPQHF.

The chain couples TRBV11-2 to TRBJ1-2; possible D gene TRBD1, 5 bases. CDR3 length: 15 residues. Germline CDR1 reads SGHAT; CDR2 reads FQNNGV. The germline V and J ends were trimmed by 1 base and 7 bases, with 16 bases remaining between them. CDR3 sequence: CASSLGDLGVRGYTF. The DNA of the CDR3 is TGTGCCAGCAGCTTAGGGGACTTGGGGGTGCGTGGCTACACCTTC.

V is TRBV9 and J is TRBJ2-7; D unresolved. Between the trimmed V and J ends, which lost 8 bases and 5 bases, there was a span of 17 bases. There are 13 residues in the CDR3. Germline assignment: CDR1 SGDLS and CDR2 YYNGEE. The CDR3 loop is CASPTPLENEQYF. The CDR3 DNA is TGTGCCAGTCCGACTCCCCTTGAAAACGAGCAGTACTTC.

This clone came up once. The V call is TRBV27, the J call TRBJ1-6, with 12 nucleotides matching TRBD1. Germline V lookup: CDR1 MNHEY, CDR2 SMNVEV (reference sequence). With 3 bases clipped from V and 10 bases from J, the junction kept 7 bases outside the gene matches. This CDR3 is 16 amino acids long. CDR3 bases: TGTGCCAGCAGTTTCGGGACAGGGGGCCTGGAATCACCCCTCCACTTT. Its translation is CASSFGTGGLESPLHF.

This clone was picked up a small number of times. The CDR3 nucleotides are TGTGCCAGCAGCTTAAGGGGGCAGGCCGAGACCCAGTACTTC. Translating gives CASSLRGQAETQYF. The chain recombines TRBV7-3 with TRBJ2-5; possible D gene TRBD1, 6 bases. V lost 1 base and J 5 bases, leaving 11 bases between the germline ends. The CDR3 has 14 residues. From germline, CDR1 is SGHTA and CDR2 FQGTGA.

This clone was detected once. Relative to the germline gene, one junction end is altered; a read error may explain this. This rearrangement joins TRBV7-7 to TRBJ2-7; 8 bases fit TRBD2. This CDR3 comprises 15 residues. Looked up from germline, CDR1 is SSHAT and CDR2 is FNYEAQ (reference sequence). CDR3 sequence: CASSPFLGGDYEQYF. CDR3 nucleotides: TGTGCTAGCAGCCCTTTTCTCGGGGGGGATTACGAGCAGTACTTC.

V is TRBV7-6 and J is TRBJ1-1; tentatively, D is TRBD1 (5 bases). Germline-derived CDR1 and CDR2 are SGHVS and FNYEAQ. Trimming removed 1 base at V and 4 bases at J, with 16 bases between. This CDR3 has 16 residues. The CDR3 coding sequence is TGTGCCAGCAGCTTAGAGGGTCCAGGGAGGTTCACTGAAGCTTTCTTT. Translation: CASSLEGPGRFTEAFF.

The rearrangement links TRBV6-1 to TRBJ2-1, with TRBD2 matching over 11 bases. The germline CDR1 and CDR2 sequences are MNHNS and SASEGT. V was pared by 4 bases and J by 4 bases, with 6 bases of the junction left unmatched. The CDR3 contains 16 residues. The CDR3 region is CASSGRLAGQYNEQFF. CDR3 sequence (DNA): TGTGCCAGCAGTGGACGACTAGCGGGGCAGTACAATGAGCAGTTCTTC.

Concerning this clone: Other DNA sequences in the same sample also yield this CDR3. This chain links TRBV18 with TRBJ2-5; no clear D gene. CDR1 is KGHSH and CDR2 is LQKENI in the germline V gene. The CDR3 contains 14 residues. Trimming stripped 3 bases from V and 2 bases from J, with 10 bases between. The CDR3 sequence is CASSPGNRQETQYF. In DNA, the CDR3 is TGTGCCAGCTCACCCGGCAACAGACAAGAGACCCAGTACTTC.

V usage is TRBV7-2 and J usage is TRBJ2-1; TRBD2 might be the D (5 bases). From germline, CDR1 is SGHTA and CDR2 FQGNSA. Trimming stripped 3 bases from V and 7 bases from J, with 7 bases between. The CDR3 consists of 12 residues. The CDR3 region has the DNA TGTGCCAGCAGCTTCCCGGGAAATGAGCAGTTCTTC. Protein sequence: CASSFPGNEQFF. Looking up the rest from reference TRBV7-2 and TRBJ2-1 gives the full variable domain: GAGVSQSPSNKVTEKGKDVELRCDPISGHTALYWYRQSLGQGLEFLIYFQGNSAPDKSGLPSDRFSAERTGGSVSTLTIQRTQQEDSAVYLCASSFPGNEQFFGPGTRLTVL.

The CDR3 nucleotides read TGTGCCAGCAGCTTGGCCAGCGACGCTCTGATGAACACTGAAGCTTTCTTT. As protein: CASSLASDALMNTEAFF. V is TRBV5-6 and J is TRBJ1-1, with D unclear. Germline values: CDR1 SGHDT, CDR2 YYEEEE. V was pared by 0 bases and J by 0 bases, with 15 bases between. The CDR3 totals 17 residues.

This clone has a single count. The rearrangement links TRBV5-6 to TRBJ2-7; TRBD2 matches 7 bases. This CDR3 spans 14 amino acids. Germline V gene data show CDR1 as SGHDT and CDR2 as YYEEEE. V lost 4 bases to trimming and J lost 2 bases; unmatched junction nucleotides: 6. CDR3 DNA: TGTGCCAGCAGCCCCCCCGGACTAGCCTACGAGCAGTACTTC. Its protein product is CASSPPGLAYEQYF.

This clone showed up just a few times. V usage is TRBV7-9 and J usage is TRBJ2-2, with 7 bases identical to TRBD1. Unmatched junction bases numbered 9, after V lost 5 bases and J lost 3 bases. This CDR3 is built from 16 residues. CDR1 is SEHNR, CDR2 FQNEAQ, per germline (reference sequence). The CDR3 is CASSPPTGIDTGELFF. As DNA, the CDR3 is TGTGCCAGCAGCCCGCCGACAGGGATAGACACCGGGGAGCTGTTTTTT.

V usage is TRBV13 and J usage is TRBJ2-2; no clear D gene. The CDR3 length is 13 residues. Germline CDR1 and CDR2: PRHDT and FYEKMQ (reference sequence). Trimming took 1 base from V and 4 from J, leaving 4 bases between them. DNA for the CDR3: TGTGCCAGCAGCTTAGCGGGCACCGGGGAGCTGTTTTTT. This gives the protein CASSLAGTGELFF.

The chain joins TRBV27 to TRBJ1-2; TRBD1 agrees at 8 bases. V lost 3 bases and J lost 2; bases outside the gene matches: 5. The CDR3 is 15 residues long. Germline V lookup: CDR1 MNHEY, CDR2 SMNVEV (reference sequence). The CDR3 DNA reads TGTGCCAGCAGTTTCACCGGACAGGGAAACTATGGCTACACCTTC. Its translation is CASSFTGQGNYGYTF.

On this clone itself: Compared with germline, one end of the junction differs, possibly owing to a read error. The same CDR3 is also encoded by other DNA sequences in this sample. The gene calls are TRBV4-2 and TRBJ2-7; TRBD1 is a possible D gene (5 bases). Per germline, CDR1 LGHNA and CDR2 YNFKEQ. This CDR3 is built from 13 residues. The CDR3 here is CASSQDRSYEQYF. The CDR3 nucleotides read TGTGCCAGCAGTCAAGACAGATCCTACGAGCAGTACTTC.

V gene TRBV5-1 combines with J gene TRBJ2-3, with D perhaps TRBD2 (5 bases). V lost 2 bases and J 2 bases, leaving 9 bases between the germline ends. This CDR3 has 14 residues. Germline V gene lookup returns CDR1 SGHRS and CDR2 YFSETQ. CDR3 protein: CASSFEGTTDTQYF. The CDR3 DNA reads TGCGCCAGCAGCTTTGAGGGAACCACAGATACGCAGTATTTT.

This chain uses TRBV27 with TRBJ1-1; 8 bases are shared with TRBD1. CDR1 is MNHEY and CDR2 is SMNVEV in the germline V gene (reference sequence). With V trimmed by 0 bases and J by 5 bases, 11 bases remained unmatched. The CDR3 totals 17 residues. The CDR3 bases are TGTGCCAGCAGTTTATCGCGGAGGCCAGGGGGCGGGACTGAAGCTTTCTTT. Amino acids: CASSLSRRPGGGTEAFF.

The rearrangement joins TRBV4-3 to TRBJ1-4; a weak D match, TRBD1 (5 bases). V shed 3 bases and J shed 6 bases, with 11 bases lying between them. The CDR3 covers 14 residues. Per germline, CDR1 LGHNA and CDR2 YSLEER. The CDR3 DNA sequence: TGCGCCAGCAGCCAGCCCGGGACTGATGAAAAACTGTTTTTT. Amino acid sequence: CASSQPGTDEKLFF.

The gene calls are TRBV5-4 and TRBJ1-6; TRBD1 is a possible D gene (6 bases). The CDR3 consists of 15 residues. Germline assignment: CDR1 SGHNT and CDR2 YYREEE (reference sequence). The V and J ends lost 0 bases and 10 bases respectively, with 14 bases between them. CDR3 protein: CASSLALGGNSPLHF. In DNA form, the CDR3 reads TGTGCCAGCAGCTTGGCCTTAGGGGGAAACTCACCCCTCCACTTT.

The genes are TRBV21-1 and TRBJ1-1; TRBD1, the table's D call, was not compared with the DNA. TRBV21-1 is an annotated pseudogene. This CDR3 has 18 residues. As DNA, the CDR3 is TGTGCCAGCAGCAAAGGGGGCGGCGCCAGGGGGCTTAACACTGAAGCTTTCTTT. This codes for CASSKGGGARGLNTEAFF.

The gene calls are TRBV18 and TRBJ2-3; D possibly corresponds to TRBD2 (5 bases). V shed 5 bases and J shed 7 bases, with 16 bases lying between them. CDR1 is KGHSH and CDR2 is LQKENI in the germline V gene. The CDR3 has 14 amino acids. The CDR3 DNA sequence: TGTGCCAGCTCATTCCCCGGCCTAGCTCATACGCAGTATTTT. Translating gives CASSFPGLAHTQYF.

The V call is TRBV7-9, the J call TRBJ2-7, with 10 nucleotides matching TRBD2. With 5 bases clipped from V and 3 bases from J, the junction kept 10 bases outside the gene matches. The CDR3 is made up of 16 amino acids. Germline loops: CDR1 SEHNR, CDR2 FQNEAQ (reference sequence). This CDR3 is CASSRSLAGDLYEQYF. The CDR3 DNA reads as TGTGCCAGCAGCCGATCGCTAGCGGGGGACCTCTACGAGCAGTACTTC.

CDR3 amino acids: CASSQPLTGASTDTQYF. The CDR3 DNA reads TGTGCCAGCAGCCAGCCCCTGACAGGAGCTAGCACAGATACGCAGTATTTT. The chain carries TRBV14 and TRBJ2-3; perhaps TRBD1 as D (6 bases). There are 17 residues in the CDR3. From germline, CDR1 is SGHDN and CDR2 FVKESK. V gave up 3 bases and J gave up 0 bases, with 16 bases separating them.

This chain uses TRBV19 with TRBJ2-5; D is possibly TRBD2 (6 bases). The CDR3 has 14 amino acids. The V end was cut by 3 bases, the J end by 1 base, with 9 bases between. Per the germline V gene, CDR1 is LNHDA and CDR2 is SQIVND (reference sequence). The CDR3 sequence: CASSMKGGQETQYF. CDR3 nucleotides: TGTGCCAGTAGTATGAAGGGAGGCCAAGAGACCCAGTACTTC.

This chain links TRBV5-1 with TRBJ1-1; maybe TRBD1 (5 bases). V was pared by 0 bases and J by 4 bases, with 19 bases between. Germline V CDR1 and CDR2: SGHRS, YFSETQ. The CDR3 totals 17 residues. The CDR3 DNA is TGCGCCAGCAGCTTGGGGACGGGGGTGGTTAAAAGCACTGAAGCTTTCTTT. Encoded protein: CASSLGTGVVKSTEAFF. Using reference TRBV5-1 and TRBJ1-1 for the parts outside the CDR3, the full variable domain is KAGVTQTPRYLIKTRGQQVTLSCSPISGHRSVSWYQQTPGQGLQFLFEYFSETQRNKGNFPGRFSGRQFSNSRSEMNVSTLELGDSALYLCASSLGTGVVKSTEAFFGQGTRLTVV.

The chain couples TRBV2 to TRBJ1-5; a possible D gene is TRBD1 (5 bases). The CDR3 consists of 15 residues. V was shortened by 6 bases and J by 2 bases, with 14 bases between the two germline ends. The germline V gene encodes CDR1 SNHLY and CDR2 FYNNEI. The CDR3 is CASSALGLGNQPQHF. The CDR3 DNA sequence: TGTGCCAGCAGCGCTTTGGGACTAGGCAATCAGCCCCAGCATTTT.

V and J are TRBV27 and TRBJ1-5, with a possible D match to TRBD1 (5 bases). Trimming shortened V by 4 bases and J by 5 bases, and 15 bases separated the two germline ends. The CDR3 totals 15 residues. The germline gives CDR1 MNHEY, CDR2 SMNVEV (reference sequence). The CDR3 sequence is CASSSKGLSYQPQHF. CDR3 sequence (DNA): TGTGCCAGCAGTTCTAAGGGGTTAAGCTATCAGCCCCAGCATTTT.